The source of this TCR beta chain is a study of T cell responses to AZD1222 COVID-19 vaccine. Study results and limitations: Clonal diversity was possibly underestimated, and the donors were mostly white British, with more females. Sampled repertoires all dated from after the peak T cell response.

Of note for this clone: The target antigen is unknown.

The table came from immunoSEQ multiplex PCR; TCRdb's copy has only in-frame clones and leaves some out. This sample has roughly 58,000 clones, with around 85% found just once. This TCR derives from an adult in good health. The sequencing here drew on peripheral blood, taken on day 0 of MenACWY control vaccination.

Written as DNA, the CDR3 is TGCACCAGCAGCGCCCCCCTAGCGGTAACCTACAATGAGCAGTTCTTC. This gives the protein CTSSAPLAVTYNEQFF. J is TRBJ2-1 and V is TRBV1; TRBD2, the table's D call, lacks a check against the DNA. TRBV1 is given as a pseudogene. The CDR3 loop spans 16 amino acids.